Below, 23 T cell receptor beta chains from the same sample are listed, as sequenced in a study of lymphopenia after photon versus proton radiotherapy. Clones were read by immunoSEQ multiplex PCR, and TCRdb kept only the in-frame ones, dropping some. The sample lists approximately 25,000 clones, 82% seen once, with 21% in the top ten. The source material was peripheral blood, sampled from a patient treated with proton-based radiotherapy. The source of these receptors is a woman in her 70s with pancreatic cancer.

V is TRBV15 and J is TRBJ2-1, with 7 bases fitting TRBD1. The CDR3 sequence is 15 residues long. Germline V gene sequence: CDR1 LNHNV, CDR2 YYDKDF (reference sequence). The V gene end was trimmed by 1 base and the J gene end by 7 bases; junction bases not matched to a gene: 7. Here the CDR3 reads CATSRGAGGWNEQFF. CDR3 DNA sequence: TGTGCCACCAGCAGAGGGGCAGGGGGATGGAATGAGCAGTTCTTC.

The rearrangement joins TRBV5-1 to TRBJ2-7, with 9 bases matching TRBD1. CDR3 length: 14 amino acids. With 3 bases clipped from V and 3 bases from J, the junction kept 4 bases outside the gene matches. CDR1 and CDR2 from the germline V gene are SGHRS and YFSETQ. CDR3 residues: CASSSGQGNYEQYF. DNA of the CDR3: TGCGCCAGCAGCTCTGGACAGGGGAACTACGAGCAGTACTTC.

V usage is TRBV2 and J usage is TRBJ2-2, with D possibly TRBD1 on 6 matching bases. From germline, CDR1 is SNHLY and CDR2 FYNNEI. Trimming removed 5 bases at V and 0 bases at J, with 10 bases between. The CDR3 runs 15 residues. CDR3 nucleotides: TGTGCCAGCAGTCCAACAGGGACGAACACCGGGGAGCTGTTTTTT. Translation: CASSPTGTNTGELFF.

V gene TRBV5-1 combines with J gene TRBJ1-3, with D unclear. Trimming removed 4 bases at V and 0 bases at J, with 14 bases between. The germline V gene has CDR1 SGHRS and CDR2 YFSETQ. The CDR3 runs 16 residues. This chain's CDR3 is CASSPLMSDSGNTIYF. Written as DNA, the CDR3 is TGCGCCAGCAGCCCCTTAATGAGCGACTCTGGAAACACCATATATTTT.

The V call is TRBV28, the J call TRBJ1-4; D unclear. The germline gives CDR1 MDHEN, CDR2 SYDVKM. The V gene lost 1 base and the J gene lost 5 bases, with 2 bases spanning the gap. CDR3 size: 12 residues. The CDR3 here is CASSLYNEKLFF. CDR3 DNA: TGTGCCAGCAGTTTATACAATGAAAAACTGTTTTTT.

The chain carries TRBV11-3 and TRBJ2-3; 11 bases are a match to TRBD2. Trimming took 5 bases from V and 1 from J; bases not matched to a gene: 2. CDR1 and CDR2 (germline): SGHNT, YENEEA. The CDR3 covers 15 residues. CDR3 bases: TGTGCCAGCAGCCCGGGACTAGCGGGCACAGATACGCAGTATTTT. This sequence encodes CASSPGLAGTDTQYF.

The rearrangement uses TRBV11-2 and TRBJ2-7; D is perhaps TRBD2 (6 bases). Germline assignment: CDR1 SGHAT and CDR2 FQNNGV. V lost 1 base, J lost 2 bases, and 9 bases lay in between. CDR3 length equals 14 residues. CDR3 sequence: CASSLAQRAYEQYF. The CDR3 nucleotides are TGTGCCAGCAGCTTAGCCCAGCGGGCCTACGAGCAGTACTTC.

This chain joins TRBV28 and TRBJ1-2; no clear D. The germline CDR1 and CDR2 sequences are MDHEN and SYDVKM. The CDR3 spans 12 residues. Trimming took 6 bases from V and 7 from J, leaving 12 bases between them. The CDR3 region has the DNA TGTGCCAGCAGGGAGGGTCTACTTGGCTACACCTTC. Protein sequence: CASREGLLGYTF.

As DNA, the CDR3 is TGTGCCTGGAGGGACCGGGACAGGGTTAACTCAGATACGCAGTATTTT. Its protein product is CAWRDRDRVNSDTQYF. The chain links TRBV30 to TRBJ2-3; 9 nucleotides match TRBD1. V trimming: 3 bases; J trimming: 4 bases; junction bases outside the gene matches: 11. Germline CDR1 GTSNPN, CDR2 SVGIG (reference sequence). This CDR3 has 16 residues.

This clone was seen a single time. The chain employs TRBV10-3 and TRBJ2-1; D perhaps matches TRBD1 (5 bases). Germline V gene data show CDR1 as ENHRY and CDR2 as SYGVKD. The V end lost 2 bases, the J end lost 4 bases, and 9 bases lay between the germline ends. CDR3 size: 14 residues. In DNA form, the CDR3 reads TGTGCCATCAGTGAGGGACAAGAATACAATGAGCAGTTCTTC. Amino acid sequence: CAISEGQEYNEQFF.

This clone was picked up one time. The chain employs TRBV28 and TRBJ1-1; D is unclear. Trimming cost V 3 bases and J 1 base, with 6 bases left between them. The CDR3 has 13 amino acids. Germline CDR1 reads MDHEN; CDR2 reads SYDVKM. Here the CDR3 DNA reads TGTGCCAGCAGTTTGGTCCGGAACACTGAAGCTTTCTTT. It is translated as CASSLVRNTEAFF.

The chain recombines TRBV18 with TRBJ2-3; D is ambiguous. Trimming left V 3 bases short and J 3 bases short, with 19 bases between. The CDR3 loop spans 17 amino acids. Germline CDR1 and CDR2: KGHSH and LQKENI. CDR3 coding DNA: TGTGCCAGCTCACCTCCAGGTGCCGGGCCAGTAACAGATACGCAGTATTTT. Translating it yields CASSPPGAGPVTDTQYF.

The CDR3 sequence: CASSTGQGKYEAFF. The CDR3 region has the DNA TGTGCCAGCTCAACCGGGCAGGGGAAGTATGAAGCTTTCTTT. The chain couples TRBV18 to TRBJ1-1; D possibly corresponds to TRBD1 (6 bases). The CDR3 is 14 residues long. CDR1 KGHSH and CDR2 LQKENI come from the germline V gene. The V and J ends lost 5 bases and 7 bases respectively, with 17 bases between them.

The gene calls are TRBV4-2 and TRBJ2-7, with D perhaps TRBD1 (6 bases). Trimming cost V 1 base and J 6 bases, with 19 bases left between them. The CDR3 extends over 16 amino acids. Per germline, CDR1 LGHNA and CDR2 YNFKEQ. This chain's CDR3 is CASSQVTGQGGSEQYF. CDR3 sequence (DNA): TGTGCCAGCAGCCAAGTAACGGGACAAGGAGGTTCCGAGCAGTACTTC.

This chain uses TRBV7-3 with TRBJ2-1; no definite D call. The CDR3 contains 13 residues. With 5 bases removed from V and 6 bases from J, the gap between germline ends came to 11 bases. Germline CDR1 SGHTA, CDR2 FQGTGA. CDR3 in amino acids: CASSPSSGNEQFF. The CDR3 nucleotides read TGTGCCAGCAGCCCTAGTTCGGGCAATGAGCAGTTCTTC. The full variable domain, in which reference TRBV7-3 and TRBJ2-1 provide the parts outside the CDR3, is GAGVSQTPSNKVTEKGKYVELRCDPISGHTALYWYRQSLGQGPEFLIYFQGTGAADDSGLPNDRFFAVRPEGSVSTLKIQRTERGDSAVYLCASSPSSGNEQFFGPGTRLTVL.

The V call is TRBV7-2, the J call TRBJ2-2; no definite D call. Trimming took 4 bases from V and 1 from J, leaving 10 bases between them. The CDR3 length is 15 residues. Per the germline V gene, CDR1 is SGHTA and CDR2 is FQGNSA. The CDR3 DNA reads TGTGCCAGCAGCTCGCACTACGGGAACACCGGGGAGCTGTTTTTT. This encodes CASSSHYGNTGELFF.

V gene TRBV11-2 combines with J gene TRBJ2-3, with 8 nucleotides matching TRBD2. Per germline, CDR1 SGHAT and CDR2 FQNNGV. This CDR3 contains 16 residues. V shed 1 base and J 1 base; nucleotides not matched to a gene: 4. The DNA of the CDR3 is TGTGCCAGCAGCTTAGGCACTAGCGGTCGCACAGATACGCAGTATTTT. This codes for CASSLGTSGRTDTQYF.

This chain connects TRBV4-3 to TRBJ2-7; D is perhaps TRBD1 or TRBD2 (5 bases each). Trimming removed 1 base at V and 2 bases at J, with 15 bases between. The germline gives CDR1 LGHNA, CDR2 YSLEER. The CDR3 consists of 16 residues. The DNA for the CDR3 is TGCGCCAGCAGCCAAGTCCACGGGGCGGTCGCCTACGAGCAGTACTTC. Residues: CASSQVHGAVAYEQYF.

V and J are TRBV25-1 and TRBJ1-5; 7 bases align to TRBD1. V shed 4 bases and J 1 base; nucleotides not matched to a gene: 1. The germline gives CDR1 MGHDK, CDR2 SYGVNS. The CDR3 extends over 14 amino acids. CDR3 DNA sequence: TGTGCCAGCAGTGTGACAGGGAGCAATCAGCCCCAGCATTTT. Residues: CASSVTGSNQPQHF.

Only a few counts were recorded for this clone. The chain has TRBV11-2 and TRBJ1-1; TRBD1 matches at 11 bases. V lost 2 bases, J lost 4 bases, and 3 bases stayed unmatched. The CDR3 loop spans 15 amino acids. The germline V gene has CDR1 SGHAT and CDR2 FQNNGV. The chain's CDR3 is CASSLFGTGGTEAFF. In DNA form, the CDR3 reads TGTGCCAGCAGCTTATTCGGGACAGGGGGCACTGAAGCTTTCTTT.

The rearrangement uses TRBV7-6 and TRBJ2-5; the D is unclear. The CDR3 length is 16 residues. Germline V CDR1 and CDR2: SGHVS, FNYEAQ. The V end lost 5 bases, the J end lost 2 bases, and 18 bases lay between the germline ends. DNA of the CDR3: TGTGCCAGCAGCCCCTTTGATACCGGACCTCAAGAGACCCAGTACTTC. As protein: CASSPFDTGPQETQYF. Looking up the rest from reference TRBV7-6 and TRBJ2-5 gives the full variable domain: GAGVSQSPRYKVTKRGQDVALRCDPISGHVSLYWYRQALGQGPEFLTYFNYEAQQDKSGLPNDRFSAERPEGSISTLTIQRTEQRDSAMYRCASSPFDTGPQETQYFGPGTRLLVL.

In this sample, this clone turned up once. CDR3 in DNA: TGTGCCGTCAGGTTGGGGGGTAATTCACCCCTCCACTTT. Its protein product is CAVRLGGNSPLHF. The rearrangement joins TRBV6-1 to TRBJ1-6; possibly TRBD1 for D (5 bases). Per the germline V gene, CDR1 is MNHNS and CDR2 is SASEGT. Trimming took 11 bases from V and 6 from J, leaving 14 bases between them. The CDR3 contains 13 residues.

J is TRBJ1-5 and V is TRBV11-3; D is perhaps TRBD1 (5 bases). The CDR3 loop spans 14 amino acids. The V end was cut by 5 bases, the J end by 5 bases, with 13 bases between. The germline V gene has CDR1 SGHNT and CDR2 YENEEA. CDR3 sequence reads: CASSPNKGYQPQHF. The CDR3 DNA sequence: TGTGCCAGCAGCCCGAACAAGGGGTATCAGCCCCAGCATTTT. Supplemented by reference TRBV11-3 and TRBJ1-5, the full variable domain reads EAGVVQSPRYKIIEKKQPVAFWCNPISGHNTLYWYLQNLGQGPELLIRYENEEAVDDSQLPKDRFSAERLKGVDSTLKIQPAELGDSAVYLCASSPNKGYQPQHFGDGTRLSIL.